The rows below give T cell receptor beta chains drawn from one sample of a study of blood T cell repertoires in COVID-19. TCRdb keeps only in-frame clones here, not all; method: immunoSEQ multiplex PCR. The sample contains roughly 300,000 clones, about 76% of which appear only once. The sequenced sample consisted of peripheral blood. These receptors all stem from a woman aged 55-70 years with active or convalescent COVID-19. Both conserved end residues are part of each CDR3. Fields, in order: CDR3 DNA, CDR3 protein, D gene, V gene, clone size, J gene. A D gene is named only where the DNA matches it firmly. The size of a clone is reported for some rows only, either as once, few or many, or as a class for expanded clones.

TGTGCCAGCAGTGAACCACTTCAGGGTAACTATGGCTACACCTTC	CASSEPLQGNYGYTF	NA	TRBV2	once	TRBJ1-2
TGTGCCATCAGTGTGGGGGGGGACACAGATACGCAGTATTTT	CAISVGGDTDTQYF	TRBD2	TRBV10-3	NA	TRBJ2-3
TGTGCCAGCTCCCGAGAGGGCCGCTCTAGCACAGATACGCAGTATTTT	CASSREGRSSTDTQYF	NA	TRBV7-2	NA	TRBJ2-3
TGTGCCAGCAGCTACAGCATGAACACTGAAGCTTTCTTT	CASSYSMNTEAFF	NA	TRBV7-6	NA	TRBJ1-1
TGTGCCAGCAGTGGGGTGTTCGGGGGGAACACTGAAGCTTTCTTT	CASSGVFGGNTEAFF	NA	TRBV2	NA	TRBJ1-1
TGTGCCAGCTCACTTTCGCAGGGTCCGGGCAATCAGCCCCAGCATTTT	CASSLSQGPGNQPQHF	NA	TRBV18	NA	TRBJ1-5
TGTGCCAGCAGCCGATCTAGCGGGGGCACAGATACGCAGTATTTT	CASSRSSGGTDTQYF	TRBD2	TRBV7-9	NA	TRBJ2-3
TGTGCCAGCAGCCACCCCCCCGGCACTGAAGCTTTCTTT	CASSHPPGTEAFF	NA	TRBV7-9	NA	TRBJ1-1
TGTGCCAGCAGCCAGCGGGGAGCCGCAGATACGCAGTATTTT	CASSQRGAADTQYF	NA	TRBV14	NA	TRBJ2-3
TGCGCCAGCAGCTTGGCCACGGACAGGGGGAATGAGCAGTTCTTC	CASSLATDRGNEQFF	TRBD1	TRBV5-1	NA	TRBJ2-1
TGTGCCAGCCCCTTGTTCCACCGGGACAGGGCGGGAGGAAGCAATCAGCCCCAGCATTTT	CASPLFHRDRAGGSNQPQHF	TRBD1	TRBV27	once	TRBJ1-5
TGTGCCACCAACACAGGGAGTGACACTGAAGCTTTCTTT	CATNTGSDTEAFF	NA	TRBV28	NA	TRBJ1-1
TGTGCCAGCATATCAGGGGCCTCTGGAAACACCATATATTTT	CASISGASGNTIYF	NA	TRBV7-9	NA	TRBJ1-3
TGTGCCAGCAGCCAGGGCTCAGGGGACAGGAGTGGCTACACCTTC	CASSQGSGDRSGYTF	TRBD1	TRBV4-2	few	TRBJ1-2
TGTGCCAGCAGCGACCGGACAGGGAGGGACCAGCCCCAGCATTTT	CASSDRTGRDQPQHF	TRBD1	TRBV2	few	TRBJ1-5
TGTGCCAGAAGCGAGGGCCCCGGGACAGGGGTAACCTACGAGCAGTACTTC	CARSEGPGTGVTYEQYF	TRBD1	TRBV5-3	NA	TRBJ2-7
TGCGCCAGCAGCTCCGCCCTAGAGCAGTACTTC	CASSSALEQYF	NA	TRBV5-1	NA	TRBJ2-7
TGTGCCAGCAGCTCCCTGGCCCTCTTAGCCAAAAACATTCAGTACTTC	CASSSLALLAKNIQYF	NA	TRBV7-2	few	TRBJ2-4
TGTGCCAGCAGCGGAGCCCCTGGAAGGAACACTGAAGCTTTCTTT	CASSGAPGRNTEAFF	NA	TRBV5-4	NA	TRBJ1-1
TGTGCCAGCAGTTACGGCGGCAGCTCTGGAAACACCATATATTTT	CASSYGGSSGNTIYF	NA	TRBV6-5	NA	TRBJ1-3
TGCGCCAGCAGCCAAGATGGGTTTGGGGACAGGTACGAGCAGTACTTC	CASSQDGFGDRYEQYF	TRBD1	TRBV4-3	NA	TRBJ2-7
TGTGCCAGCAGCTTAGGGTCCGGGGGGGAGACCCAGTACTTC	CASSLGSGGETQYF	TRBD2	TRBV7-3	NA	TRBJ2-5
TGTGCCAGCAGCCCCCCCGGGGGGGCAGGGCTCCCAGATACGCAGTATTTT	CASSPPGGAGLPDTQYF	TRBD2	TRBV7-3	NA	TRBJ2-3
TGTGCCACCAGCAGAGGGGGGGGGAGCAATCAGCCCCAGCATTTT	CATSRGGGSNQPQHF	NA	TRBV15	NA	TRBJ1-5
TGTGCCAGCAGCTCAGTAGGACTAGCGAGGGGTACGCAGTATTTT	CASSSVGLARGTQYF	TRBD2	TRBV5-4	NA	TRBJ2-3
TGTGCCAGTAGGTCACCGGGACAGGGCTACGAGCAGTACTTC	CASRSPGQGYEQYF	TRBD1	TRBV19	once	TRBJ2-7
TGTGCCAGCAGTGACAGGTCCAGGGCAGATACGCAGTATTTT	CASSDRSRADTQYF	NA	TRBV6-4	NA	TRBJ2-3
TGCAGCGCCGGGGACAGGAACACTGAAGCTTTCTTT	CSAGDRNTEAFF	TRBD1	TRBV29-1	NA	TRBJ1-1
TGTGCCTGGAGTGCTGGGGGCGCCGGAAACACCATATATTTT	CAWSAGGAGNTIYF	NA	TRBV30	NA	TRBJ1-3
TGTGCCAGCAGTACCACGGGACTTAGCGCTGAAGCTTTCTTT	CASSTTGLSAEAFF	NA	TRBV28	NA	TRBJ1-1
TGCAGCGTTGTAGCAGGGCCTGGAAACACCATATATTTT	CSVVAGPGNTIYF	NA	TRBV29-1	NA	TRBJ1-3
TGTGCCTGGAGTGTATCGGTATACGCAAGTGAGCAGTTCTTC	CAWSVSVYASEQFF	NA	TRBV30	NA	TRBJ2-1
TGTGCCAGCAGTGCGGCGGGCAGCTCCCTATCCTCAGCATTC	CASSAAGSSLSSAF	NA	TRBV28	NA	TRBJ1-2
TGTGCCAGCAGGGGACAGGCGTATTATGAAGCTTTCTTT	CASRGQAYYEAFF	TRBD1	TRBV6-5	NA	TRBJ1-1
TGCGCCAGCAGTTTCTATCAGCCCCAGCATTTT	CASSFYQPQHF	NA	TRBV5-1	NA	TRBJ1-5
TGTGCCAGCAGCCTTGATTCGTCGAGCTCTGGAAACACCATATATTTT	CASSLDSSSSGNTIYF	NA	TRBV14	NA	TRBJ1-3
TGTGCCAGTAGTCTCCGGGGTCTGGGACAGGGGGCTCTAGCCAAAAACATTCAGTACTTC	CASSLRGLGQGALAKNIQYF	TRBD1	TRBV19	NA	TRBJ2-4
TGTGCCAGCAGTCAGCGAGTCTCCAGTGGGCAGTACTTC	CASSQRVSSGQYF	NA	TRBV6-5	once	TRBJ2-7
TGTGCCAGCAGTGAACCCCTAGCGGGGGGATGGGCCGGGGAGCTGTTTTTT	CASSEPLAGGWAGELFF	TRBD2	TRBV25-1	NA	TRBJ2-2
TGCGCCAGCAGCTCCCGGGGAACGAGGGAAAAACTGTTTTTT	CASSSRGTREKLFF	NA	TRBV5-1	NA	TRBJ1-4
TGCAGCGCTCATCAGGGGAACACTGAAGCTTTCTTT	CSAHQGNTEAFF	NA	TRBV29-1	NA	TRBJ1-1
TGTGCCAGCAGCTTCGGGACAGGGACGAGCTCCTATAATTCACCCCTCCACTTT	CASSFGTGTSSYNSPLHF	TRBD1	TRBV5-6	NA	TRBJ1-6